This T cell receptor beta chain was sequenced in a study of cytomegalovirus exposure and HLA in healthy donors. Findings and caveats of the study: Later analysis reportedly placed an Asian-associated ancestry cluster below the approximately 680-donor mean in N-insertions.

13 Jbeta primers and 60 Vbeta primers were used for the PCR. Assay used: immunoSEQ multiplex PCR; TCRdb lists only in-frame clones, some missing. The sample contains some 96,000 clones, 55% to 75% of which appear only once. The CDR3 spans 18 residues. The germline V gene has CDR1 MNHEY and CDR2 SMNVEV (reference sequence). The V segment lost 2 bases and the J segment 3 bases; nucleotides outside the gene matches: 13. This clone was detected only a few times. Its antigen is undetermined. The TCR sequence derives from a man aged 60 to 75 in good health and CMV-seronegative. The material sequenced was PBMCs. The V call is TRBV27, the J call TRBJ2-7, with 10 bases that match TRBD2. The CDR3 region is CASSLKDGTSAYYYEQYF. CDR3 bases: TGTGCCAGCAGTTTAAAGGACGGGACTAGCGCTTACTACTACGAGCAGTACTTC.